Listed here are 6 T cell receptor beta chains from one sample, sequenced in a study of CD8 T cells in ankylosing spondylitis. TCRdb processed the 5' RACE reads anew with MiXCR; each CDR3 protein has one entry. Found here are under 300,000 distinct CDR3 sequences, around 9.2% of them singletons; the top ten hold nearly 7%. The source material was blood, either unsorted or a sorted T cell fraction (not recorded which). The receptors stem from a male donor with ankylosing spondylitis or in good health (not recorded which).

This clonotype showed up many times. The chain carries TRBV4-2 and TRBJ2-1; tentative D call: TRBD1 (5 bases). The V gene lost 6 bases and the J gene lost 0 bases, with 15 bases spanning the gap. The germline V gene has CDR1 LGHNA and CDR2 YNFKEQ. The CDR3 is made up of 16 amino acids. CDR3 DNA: TGTGCCAGCAGGGTTTTGGGGCCGAGCTCCTACAATGAGCAGTTCTTC. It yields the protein CASRVLGPSSYNEQFF.

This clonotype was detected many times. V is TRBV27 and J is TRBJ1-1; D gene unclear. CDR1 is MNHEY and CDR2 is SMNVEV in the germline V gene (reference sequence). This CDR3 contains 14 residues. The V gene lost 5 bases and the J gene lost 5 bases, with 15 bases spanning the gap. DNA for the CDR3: TGTGCCAGCAGTCCACGTCCTGTGGGGACTGAAGCTTTCTTT. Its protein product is CASSPRPVGTEAFF.

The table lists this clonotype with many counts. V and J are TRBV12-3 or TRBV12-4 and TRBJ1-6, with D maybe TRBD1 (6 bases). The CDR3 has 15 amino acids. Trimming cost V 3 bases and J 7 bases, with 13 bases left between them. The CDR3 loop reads CASSLGSGDNSPLHF. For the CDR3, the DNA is TGTGCCAGCAGTTTGGGTTCAGGGGACAATTCACCCCTCCACTTT.

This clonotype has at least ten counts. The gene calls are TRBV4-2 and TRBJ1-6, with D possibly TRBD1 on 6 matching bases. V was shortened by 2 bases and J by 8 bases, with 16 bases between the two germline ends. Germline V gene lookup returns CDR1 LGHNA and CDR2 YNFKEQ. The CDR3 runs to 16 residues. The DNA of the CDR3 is TGTGCCAGCAGCCAAAGTGCAGGGGCAACGGATTCACCCCTCCACTTT. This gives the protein CASSQSAGATDSPLHF.

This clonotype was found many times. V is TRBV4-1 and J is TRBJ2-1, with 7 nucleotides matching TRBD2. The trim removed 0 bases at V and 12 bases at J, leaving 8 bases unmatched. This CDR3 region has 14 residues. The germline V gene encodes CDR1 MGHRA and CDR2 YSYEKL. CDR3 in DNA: TGCGCCAGCAGCCAAGATCGGGCTAGCGGATGGCAGTTCTTC. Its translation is CASSQDRASGWQFF.

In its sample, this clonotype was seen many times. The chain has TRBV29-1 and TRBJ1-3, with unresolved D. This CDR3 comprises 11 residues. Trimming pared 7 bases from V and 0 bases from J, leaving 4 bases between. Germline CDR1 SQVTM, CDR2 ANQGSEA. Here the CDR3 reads CSARSGNTIYF. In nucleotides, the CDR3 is TGCAGCGCCCGCTCTGGAAACACCATATATTTT.